Below, 23 T cell receptor beta chains from the same sample are listed, as sequenced in a study of T cell repertoires in cytomegalovirus infection. From the reads, TCRdb called clonotypes with MiXCR, one entry per CDR3 protein. This table holds about 740,000 distinct CDR3 sequences, less than 40% found once. The source material was PBMCs. The receptors stem from a human donor in good health (CMV status not recorded). Some clones in this sample may be carry-over from other donors' samples.

The chain recombines TRBV5-1 with TRBJ1-3; D unresolved. The CDR3 has 15 amino acids. The V end lost 5 bases, the J end lost 2 bases, and 14 bases lay between the germline ends. CDR1 and CDR2 (germline): SGHRS, YFSETQ. As DNA, the CDR3 is TGCGCCAGCAGGGATGACACCGCCACTGGAAACACCATATATTTT. Translation gives CASRDDTATGNTIYF.

J is TRBJ2-5 and V is TRBV28; 7 bases are a match to TRBD1. This CDR3 region has 14 residues. Germline trimming cut 5 bases from V and 5 bases from J; bases unmatched to any gene: 8. Germline V gives CDR1 MDHEN, CDR2 SYDVKM. CDR3 region: CASSRQGVRETQYF. The CDR3 DNA follows: TGTGCCAGCAGTCGTCAGGGGGTACGGGAGACCCAGTACTTC.

The chain recombines TRBV29-1 with TRBJ2-5; the D is unclear. CDR1 is SQVTM, CDR2 ANQGSEA, per germline. The V end was cut by 2 bases, the J end by 1 base, with 8 bases between. The CDR3 is 13 amino acids. The CDR3: CSVESNPQETQYF. The DNA of the CDR3 is TGCAGCGTTGAATCCAACCCCCAAGAGACCCAGTACTTC.

This clonotype was seen repeatedly, ten times or more. The chain combines TRBV7-6 with TRBJ1-1, with a tentative D call TRBD1 (5 bases). This CDR3 has 14 residues. Per the germline V gene, CDR1 is SGHVS and CDR2 is FNYEAQ. Trimming removed 5 bases from V and 10 bases from J, with 20 bases in between. The CDR3 reads CASSPYWGGSAAFF. The CDR3 bases are TGTGCCAGCAGCCCATACTGGGGGGGGTCCGCAGCTTTCTTT.

The chain uses TRBV7-6 and TRBJ2-7; possible D gene TRBD1, 5 bases. The germline V gene has CDR1 SGHVS and CDR2 FNYEAQ. Trimming left V 0 bases short and J 3 bases short, with 18 bases between. This CDR3 is 17 amino acids long. The CDR3 here is CASSLAPGQGFLYEQYF. In nucleotides, the CDR3 is TGTGCCAGCAGCTTAGCGCCGGGCCAGGGTTTTCTCTACGAGCAGTACTTC.

This clonotype was seen a few times. The chain recombines TRBV19 with TRBJ2-1; 8 nucleotides line up with TRBD2. The CDR3 extends over 15 amino acids. J gave up 10 bases and V 3 bases, and 11 bases lay outside the gene matches. Germline V gene lookup returns CDR1 LNHDA and CDR2 SQIVND (reference sequence). CDR3 residues: CASSIGGRSRNEQFF. CDR3 in DNA: TGTGCCAGTAGTATTGGCGGGAGGAGTAGAAACGAGCAGTTCTTC.

This clonotype was counted ten times or more. The chain is built from TRBV5-1 and TRBJ1-1; 8 bases line up with TRBD1. CDR1 and CDR2 from the germline V gene are SGHRS and YFSETQ. CDR3 length: 15 amino acids. V was clipped by 4 bases and J by 1 base; unmatched bases: 6. The CDR3 DNA sequence: TGCGCCAGCAGCCTGATGACAGGGGAGAACACTGAAGCTTTCTTT. Protein product: CASSLMTGENTEAFF.

The rearrangement joins TRBV2 to TRBJ1-3; 8 bases line up with TRBD1. Germline V CDR1 and CDR2: SNHLY, FYNNEI. The CDR3 covers 13 residues. V shed 9 bases, J shed 4 bases, and the junction held 5 bases outside the gene matches. The CDR3 loop reads CARRTGQGNTIYF. The CDR3 nucleotides are TGTGCCAGACGGACAGGGCAAGGAAACACCATATATTTT.

Turning to this clonotype: The conserved final phenylalanine or tryptophan is absent from the CDR3, which likely points to a read error. The chain combines TRBV28 with TRBJ2-4; D tentatively fits TRBD1 or TRBD2 (5 bases each). This CDR3 is 16 amino acids long. Germline lookup yields CDR1 MDHEN and CDR2 SYDVKM. V lost 6 bases and J 7 bases, leaving 22 bases between the germline ends. In DNA, the CDR3 is TGTGCCAGCAGACTTCCAGGGTTGGGGGTGGGTAACATTCAGTACTTA. This codes for CASRLPGLGVGNIQYL.

J is TRBJ1-6 and V is TRBV7-8, with 7 nucleotides matching TRBD1. V lost 4 bases to trimming and J lost 10 bases; unmatched junction nucleotides: 7. The CDR3 is made up of 14 amino acids. Germline CDR1 SGHVS, CDR2 FQNEAQ. The CDR3: CASSSRQGLSPLHF. The CDR3 bases are TGTGCCAGCAGCTCTCGACAGGGTTTGTCACCCCTCCACTTT.

Regarding this clonotype: An end of the junction differs from the germline gene, which may be a read error. Written as DNA, the CDR3 is TGTGCCAGCAGCACAACAGGGGAAGACTATGACTACACCTTC. Translation: CASSTTGEDYDYTF. This chain links TRBV28 with TRBJ1-2, with 7 bases fitting TRBD1. This CDR3 contains 14 residues. The germline V gene encodes CDR1 MDHEN and CDR2 SYDVKM.

This clonotype was counted between two and nine times. The rearrangement joins TRBV12-3 or TRBV12-4 to TRBJ1-4; 8 bases line up with TRBD1. J lost 0 bases, V lost 1 base, and 4 bases had no gene match. The CDR3 is 17 amino acids. CDR3 DNA: TGTGCCAGCAGTTTAGGACAGGGGCGAACAACTAATGAAAAACTGTTTTTT. Translating it yields CASSLGQGRTTNEKLFF.

The rearrangement links TRBV20-1 to TRBJ2-5; the D is unclear. CDR3 length: 13 amino acids. V was shortened by 3 bases and J by 1 base, with 9 bases between the two germline ends. Germline values: CDR1 DFQATT, CDR2 SNEGSKA (reference sequence). CDR3 loop: CSASRTSQETQYF. Here the CDR3 DNA reads TGCAGTGCTAGTCGCACTTCCCAAGAGACCCAGTACTTC.

The V gene is TRBV19, the J gene TRBJ2-7, with a tentative D call TRBD1 (6 bases). This CDR3 spans 13 amino acids. Germline V CDR1 and CDR2: LNHDA, SQIVND (reference sequence). V lost 5 bases, J lost 3 bases, and 11 bases lay in between. The CDR3 loop reads CASSSRGRYEQYF. CDR3 in DNA: TGTGCCAGTAGTTCCAGGGGACGCTACGAGCAGTACTTC. Combining the CDR3 with reference TRBV19 and TRBJ2-7 gives the whole variable domain DGGITQSPKYLFRKEGQNVTLSCEQNLNHDAMYWYRQDPGQGLRLIYYSQIVNDFQKGDIAEGYSVSREKKESFPLTVTSAQKNPTAFYLCASSSRGRYEQYFGPGTRLTVT.

This chain links TRBV11-2 with TRBJ1-1, with D perhaps TRBD1 (5 bases). Per germline, CDR1 SGHAT and CDR2 FQNNGV. The CDR3 runs to 15 residues. V was trimmed by 8 bases and J by 1 base, leaving 17 bases between them. The CDR3 nucleotides read TGTGCCAGCCGCCGAGTTGGGGGTTCGAACACTGAAGCTTTCTTT. It encodes CASRRVGGSNTEAFF.

The CDR3 sequence: CASSLNGRDTNNSPLHF. CDR3 coding DNA: TGTGCCAGCAGCTTAAACGGCAGGGATACTAATAATTCACCCCTCCACTTT. The rearrangement links TRBV7-3 to TRBJ1-6, with D tentatively TRBD1 (5 bases). V dropped 1 base and J dropped 5 bases, with 15 bases sitting between them. Germline CDR1 SGHTA, CDR2 FQGTGA. This CDR3 region has 17 residues.

For the CDR3, the DNA is TGTGCCAGCAGCGTGCGGGCGGACTATGGCTACACCTTC. Translating gives CASSVRADYGYTF. V usage is TRBV9 and J usage is TRBJ1-2; unclear D gene. Germline V gene lookup returns CDR1 SGDLS and CDR2 YYNGEE. The CDR3 spans 13 residues. Trimming pared 2 bases from V and 3 bases from J, leaving 8 bases between.

This clonotype was detected a few times. This chain joins TRBV7-2 and TRBJ1-2; D gene unclear. V lost 1 base to trimming and J lost 6 bases, with 3 bases between them. CDR3 length equals 11 residues. Germline values: CDR1 SGHTA, CDR2 FQGNSA. CDR3 nucleotides: TGTGCCAGCAGCTTAGAGCATGGCTACACCTTC. The encoded protein is CASSLEHGYTF. The variable domain in full, with the rest retrieved from reference TRBV7-2 and TRBJ1-2, is GAGVSQSPSNKVTEKGKDVELRCDPISGHTALYWYRQSLGQGLEFLIYFQGNSAPDKSGLPSDRFSAERTGGSVSTLTIQRTQQEDSAVYLCASSLEHGYTFGSGTRLTVV.

In this sample, this clonotype turned up a few times. The CDR3 bases are TGTGCCAGCAGCGAAAACCCCAATCAGCCCCAGCATTTT. It encodes CASSENPNQPQHF. The genes are TRBV11-2 and TRBJ1-5, with unresolved D. Per germline, CDR1 SGHAT and CDR2 FQNNGV. V gave up 5 bases and J gave up 3 bases, with 8 bases separating them. CDR3 length equals 13 residues.

In this sample, this clonotype turned up many times. The V gene is TRBV12-3 or TRBV12-4, the J gene TRBJ2-7, with 9 positions matching TRBD1. The length of the CDR3 is 15 residues. The J segment lost 4 bases and the V segment lost 5 bases, leaving 9 bases of the junction unmatched. CDR3 loop: CASSAGRTGAYEQYF. As DNA, the CDR3 is TGTGCCAGCAGTGCCGGCCGGACAGGGGCTTACGAGCAGTACTTC.

This clonotype was seen a few times. The rearrangement uses TRBV28 and TRBJ1-2; D remains unclear. This CDR3 contains 14 residues. Germline V gene sequence: CDR1 MDHEN, CDR2 SYDVKM. V lost 5 bases and J 4 bases, leaving 14 bases between the germline ends. CDR3 sequence reads: CASSPADLLYGYTF. The DNA for the CDR3 is TGTGCCAGCAGTCCGGCTGACCTACTCTATGGCTACACCTTC.

The rearrangement links TRBV7-6 to TRBJ2-5; 8 bases map to TRBD2. The CDR3 sequence is 13 residues long. Germline V lookup: CDR1 SGHVS, CDR2 FNYEAQ. The CDR3 region is CASAIAGQETQYF. CDR3 coding DNA: TGTGCTAGCGCCATAGCGGGACAAGAGACCCAGTACTTC.

This clonotype was found a few times. V is TRBV5-5 and J is TRBJ2-5; D is uncertain. Germline CDR1 reads SGHKS; CDR2 reads YYEKEE (reference sequence). The length of the CDR3 is 14 residues. V lost 3 bases, J lost 5 bases, and 14 bases lay in between. The CDR3 nucleotides read TGTGCCAGCAGCTATGGGCCAGGCCGGGAGACCCAGTACTTC. Translated: CASSYGPGRETQYF.